This T cell receptor (beta chain) was documented in a study of blood T cells in healthy people across ages. Study-wide findings and caveats: In these data, TCR beta diversity tracked strongly with naive T cell percentage.

A note on this clonotype: Its target is unknown.

Every donor contributed around 10 milliliters of peripheral blood by blood draw. The CDR3 consists of 17 residues. CDR1 and CDR2 from the germline V gene are LNHDA and SQIVND (reference sequence). With 3 bases removed from V and 7 bases from J, the gap between germline ends came to 24 bases. A sample-barcoded 5' primer and a J-beta primer mix were used in a second PCR of about 6 to 12 cycles. Each sample yielded at least 3 million CDR3-containing paired-end reads. MiXCR, applied by TCRdb to the 5' RACE reads, yields one record per CDR3 protein. The table lists about 650,000 distinct CDR3 sequences, around 52% of them singletons.

The specimen sequenced was blood. This chain connects TRBV19 to TRBJ2-5; possibly TRBD2 for D (6 bases). The source is a woman older than 75 in good health. The CDR3: CASSIRRRGIRGGTQYF. The CDR3 nucleotides are TGTGCCAGTAGTATTCGTCGACGCGGGATTAGGGGAGGGACCCAGTACTTC.